This entry is about one T cell receptor beta chain. What it binds is unknown. Its ends do not fully match the called genes, so a read error is possible. These data come from a study of cytomegalovirus exposure and HLA in healthy donors. Whole-study context: When over 300 donors were genotyped, roughly 80% of them were found to fall in the Caucasian-associated ancestry cluster. The study, taken as a whole, reports: V- and J-gene trimming in TCR beta was tied to a missense DCLRE1C variant by an analysis performed later.

This PCR relied on a set of 60 Vbeta primers and 13 Jbeta primers. Clones were read by immunoSEQ multiplex PCR, and TCRdb kept only the in-frame ones, dropping some. Of over 200,000 clones in the sample, over 75% are singletons; the top ten hold 1% to 1.5%. The sample comprised PBMCs. The sequence was obtained from a human donor in good health.

The DNA of the CDR3 is TGTGCTAGCAGCTTAGCGGCTAGCGGGAGTTACAATGAGCAGTTCTTC. Translated: CASSLAASGSYNEQFF. The rearrangement links TRBV7-7 to TRBJ2-1; 10 bases fit TRBD2. CDR3 size: 16 residues. The germline V gene encodes CDR1 SSHAT and CDR2 FNYEAQ (reference sequence).